This T cell receptor (beta chain) was found in a study of blood T cell repertoires in COVID-19. For the study at large: Collection of acute and convalescent COVID-19 samples took place in the United States, Italy and Spain. Sources were T cells, B-cell-depleted T cells, or PBMCs; the material itself was cDNA or gDNA.

Authors' methods: The authors estimated nucleated cell counts from reference gene primer amplification. Sequencing was performed with immunoSEQ multiplex PCR; in TCRdb, only in-frame clones are kept and a portion is missing. The DNA gave D and trimming, while V, J and clone size come from that table. The repertoire includes tens of thousands of clones, approximately 80% of them detected once, and approximately 10% sits in the top ten. V dropped 5 bases and J dropped 0 bases, with 9 bases sitting between them. The CDR3 is 14 residues long. In germline, CDR1 is SGHAT, CDR2 FQDESV (reference sequence). The V gene is TRBV11-1, the J gene TRBJ2-3, with a weak D call TRBD2 (5 bases). The specimen sequenced was peripheral blood. This TCR was sampled from a woman in her sixties or seventies with acute or convalescent COVID-19. In nucleotides, the CDR3 is TGTGCCAGCAGCCCCCGACTAAGCACAGATACGCAGTATTTT. Its translation is CASSPRLSTDTQYF.